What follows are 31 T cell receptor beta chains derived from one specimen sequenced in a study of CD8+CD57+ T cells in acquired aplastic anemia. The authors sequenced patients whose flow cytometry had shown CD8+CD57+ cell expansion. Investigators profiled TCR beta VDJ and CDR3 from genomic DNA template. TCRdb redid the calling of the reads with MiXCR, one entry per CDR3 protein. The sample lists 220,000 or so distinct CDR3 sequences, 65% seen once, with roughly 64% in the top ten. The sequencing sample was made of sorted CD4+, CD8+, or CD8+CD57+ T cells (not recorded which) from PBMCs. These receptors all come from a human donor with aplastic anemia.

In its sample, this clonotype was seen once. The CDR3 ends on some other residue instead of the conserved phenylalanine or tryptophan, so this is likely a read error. The CDR3, as DNA: TGTGCCATCAGACAAGGGGGCTCGCGGGGCTCCTGCAATGAGCAGTTCCTC. Translated: CAIRQGGSRGSCNEQFL. The J gene is TRBJ2-1, the V gene TRBV10-3; D may be TRBD1 (7 bases). Germline CDR1 ENHRY, CDR2 SYGVKD. The CDR3 extends over 17 amino acids.

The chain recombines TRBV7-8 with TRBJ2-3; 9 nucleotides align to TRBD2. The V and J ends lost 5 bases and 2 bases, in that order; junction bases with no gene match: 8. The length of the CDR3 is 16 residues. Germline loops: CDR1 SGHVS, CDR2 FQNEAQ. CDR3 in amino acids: CASSHPQRGVTDTQYF. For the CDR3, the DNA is TGTGCCAGCAGCCACCCACAGCGGGGGGTCACAGATACGCAGTATTTT. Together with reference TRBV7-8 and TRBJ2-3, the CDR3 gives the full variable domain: GAGVSQSPRYKVAKRGQDVALRCDPISGHVSLFWYQQALGQGPEFLTYFQNEAQLDKSGLPSDRFFAERPEGSVSTLKIQRTQQEDSAVYLCASSHPQRGVTDTQYFGPGTRLTVL.

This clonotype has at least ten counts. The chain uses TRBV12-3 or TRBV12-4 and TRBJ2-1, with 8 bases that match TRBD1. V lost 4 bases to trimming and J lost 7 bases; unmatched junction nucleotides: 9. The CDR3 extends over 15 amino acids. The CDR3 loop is CASSSRQGLWNEQFF. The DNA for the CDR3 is TGTGCCAGCAGTTCCAGACAGGGGCTCTGGAATGAGCAGTTCTTC.

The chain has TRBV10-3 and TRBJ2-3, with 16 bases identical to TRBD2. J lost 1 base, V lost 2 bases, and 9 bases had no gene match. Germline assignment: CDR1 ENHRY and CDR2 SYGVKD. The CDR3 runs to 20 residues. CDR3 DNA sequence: TGTGCCATCAGTGAGCCAGGGGGGACTAGCGGGGGGGGGGGCACAGATACGCAGTATTTT. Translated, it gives CAISEPGGTSGGGGTDTQYF.

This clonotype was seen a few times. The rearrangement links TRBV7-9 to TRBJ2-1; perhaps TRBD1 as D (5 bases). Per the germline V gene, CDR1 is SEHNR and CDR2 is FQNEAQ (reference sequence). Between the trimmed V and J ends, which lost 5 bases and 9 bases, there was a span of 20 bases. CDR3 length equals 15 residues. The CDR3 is CASSPRQHSVVEQFF. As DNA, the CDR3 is TGTGCCAGCAGCCCTCGACAGCATAGTGTTGTTGAGCAGTTCTTC.

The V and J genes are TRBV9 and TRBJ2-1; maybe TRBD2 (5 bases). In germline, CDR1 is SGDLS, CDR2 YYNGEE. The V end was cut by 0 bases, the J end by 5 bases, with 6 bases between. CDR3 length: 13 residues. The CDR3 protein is CASSVASHNEQFF. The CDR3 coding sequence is TGTGCCAGCAGCGTAGCTAGCCACAATGAGCAGTTCTTC.

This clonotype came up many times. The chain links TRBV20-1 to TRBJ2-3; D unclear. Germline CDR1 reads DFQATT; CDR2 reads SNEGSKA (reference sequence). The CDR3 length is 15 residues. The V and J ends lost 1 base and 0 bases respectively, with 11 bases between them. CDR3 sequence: CSARVAILSTDTQYF. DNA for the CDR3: TGCAGTGCTAGAGTGGCCATCCTAAGCACAGATACGCAGTATTTT.

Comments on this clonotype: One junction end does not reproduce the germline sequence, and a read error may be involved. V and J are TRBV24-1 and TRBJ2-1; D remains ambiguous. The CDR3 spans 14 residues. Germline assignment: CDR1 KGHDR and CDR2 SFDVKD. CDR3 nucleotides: TGTGCCACCGGTGACGGAGCTACCTACAATGAGCAGTTCTTC. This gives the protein CATGDGATYNEQFF.

As DNA, the CDR3 is TGTGCCAGCAGTTACTCGAGACAGGGGGGGGTTACTGAAGCTTTCTTT. Protein: CASSYSRQGGVTEAFF. The rearrangement joins TRBV6-2 or TRBV6-3 to TRBJ1-1, with TRBD1 matching over 9 bases. The CDR3 extends over 16 amino acids. Germline CDR1 MNHEY, CDR2 SVGEGT. The V gene end was trimmed by 0 bases and the J gene end by 5 bases; junction bases not matched to a gene: 7.

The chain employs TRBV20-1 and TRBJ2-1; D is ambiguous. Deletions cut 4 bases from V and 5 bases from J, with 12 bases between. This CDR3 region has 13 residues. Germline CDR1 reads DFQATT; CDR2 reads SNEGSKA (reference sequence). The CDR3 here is CSANEGPHNEQFF. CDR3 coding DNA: TGCAGTGCTAATGAAGGGCCGCACAATGAGCAGTTCTTC.

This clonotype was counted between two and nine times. The CDR3 loop is CATSRDSGYPPYEQYF. The CDR3 coding sequence is TGTGCCACCAGCAGAGATTCCGGGTATCCTCCCTACGAGCAGTACTTC. The chain couples TRBV15 to TRBJ2-7; no clear D. V lost 0 bases, J lost 2 bases, and 14 bases lay in between. Germline assignment: CDR1 LNHNV and CDR2 YYDKDF (reference sequence). The CDR3 contains 16 residues.

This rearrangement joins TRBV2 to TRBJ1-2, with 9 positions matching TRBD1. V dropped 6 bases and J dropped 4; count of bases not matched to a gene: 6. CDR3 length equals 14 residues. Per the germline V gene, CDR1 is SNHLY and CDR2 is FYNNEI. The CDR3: CASRMGQGAYGYTF. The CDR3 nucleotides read TGTGCCAGCAGAATGGGACAGGGAGCCTATGGCTACACCTTC.

CDR3 nucleotide sequence: TGTGCCAGCAGGGCTAGCGGGTTCACAGATACGCAGTATTTT. Amino acids: CASRASGFTDTQYF. The V gene is TRBV7-2, the J gene TRBJ2-3; TRBD2 matches 8 bases. Germline assignment: CDR1 SGHTA and CDR2 FQGNSA. The CDR3 is made up of 14 amino acids. Trimming at V came to 6 bases and at J to 2 bases, leaving 4 bases not matched to a gene.

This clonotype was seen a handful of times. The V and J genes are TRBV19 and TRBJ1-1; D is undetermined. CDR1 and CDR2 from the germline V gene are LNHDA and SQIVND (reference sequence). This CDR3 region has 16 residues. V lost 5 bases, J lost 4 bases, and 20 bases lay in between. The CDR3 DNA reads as TGTGCCAGTAGTGATGCGGCTGGGTTATGGGGCACTGAAGCTTTCTTT. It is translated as CASSDAAGLWGTEAFF.

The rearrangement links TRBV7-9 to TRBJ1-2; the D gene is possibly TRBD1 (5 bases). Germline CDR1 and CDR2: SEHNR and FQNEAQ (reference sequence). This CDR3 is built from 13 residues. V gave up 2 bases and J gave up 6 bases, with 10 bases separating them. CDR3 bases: TGTGCCAGCAGCTTATCAGGGTCAAATGGCTACACCTTC. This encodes CASSLSGSNGYTF.

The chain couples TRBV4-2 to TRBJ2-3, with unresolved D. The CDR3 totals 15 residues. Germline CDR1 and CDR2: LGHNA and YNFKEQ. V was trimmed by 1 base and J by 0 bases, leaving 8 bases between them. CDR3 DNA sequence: TGTGCCAGCAGCCAAGCCGAGTCTAGCACAGATACGCAGTATTTT. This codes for CASSQAESSTDTQYF.

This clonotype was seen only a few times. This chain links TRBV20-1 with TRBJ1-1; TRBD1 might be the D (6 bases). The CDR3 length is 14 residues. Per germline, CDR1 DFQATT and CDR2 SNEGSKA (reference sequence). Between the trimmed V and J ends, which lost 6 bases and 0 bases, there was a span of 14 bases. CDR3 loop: CSARQAAVNTEAFF. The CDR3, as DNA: TGCAGTGCCAGACAGGCGGCGGTGAACACTGAAGCTTTCTTT.

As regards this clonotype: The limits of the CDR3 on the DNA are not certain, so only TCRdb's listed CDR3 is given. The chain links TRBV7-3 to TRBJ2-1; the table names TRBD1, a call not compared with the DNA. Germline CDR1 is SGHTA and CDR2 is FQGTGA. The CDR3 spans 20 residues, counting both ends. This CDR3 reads CASSLYICSAPGDRYNEQFF.

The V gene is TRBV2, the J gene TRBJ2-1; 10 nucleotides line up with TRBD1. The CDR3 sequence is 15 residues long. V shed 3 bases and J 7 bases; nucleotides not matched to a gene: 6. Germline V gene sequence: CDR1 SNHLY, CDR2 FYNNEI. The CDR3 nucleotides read TGTGCCAGCAGTGAGAAGGGACAGGGGTGGAATGAGCAGTTCTTC. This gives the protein CASSEKGQGWNEQFF. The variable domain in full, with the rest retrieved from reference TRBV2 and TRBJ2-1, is EPEVTQTPSHQVTQMGQEVILRCVPISNHLYFYWYRQILGQKVEFLVSFYNNEISEKSEIFDDQFSVERPDGSNFTLKIRSTKLEDSAMYFCASSEKGQGWNEQFFGPGTRLTVL.

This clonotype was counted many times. In DNA form, the CDR3 reads TGTGCCAGCAATCCGGGCGGGGGCACTGAAGCTTTCTTT. Translating gives CASNPGGGTEAFF. The chain links TRBV5-8 to TRBJ1-1; tentatively, D is TRBD1 (5 bases). Trimming removed 6 bases from V and 4 bases from J, with 13 bases in between. Germline lookup yields CDR1 SGHTS and CDR2 YDEGEE. The length of the CDR3 is 13 residues. Complete variable domain (other parts from reference TRBV5-8 and TRBJ1-1): EAGVTQSPTHLIKTRGQQATLRCSPISGHTSVYWYQQALGLGLQFLLWYDEGEERNRGNFPPRFSGRQFPNYSSELNVNALELEDSALYLCASNPGGGTEAFFGQGTRLTVV.

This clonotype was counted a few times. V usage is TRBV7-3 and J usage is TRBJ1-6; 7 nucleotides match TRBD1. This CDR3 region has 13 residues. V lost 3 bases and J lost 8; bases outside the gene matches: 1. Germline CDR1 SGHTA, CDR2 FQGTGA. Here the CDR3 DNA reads TGTGCCAGCAGCTTCGGGACAGATTCACCCCTCCACTTT. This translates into CASSFGTDSPLHF. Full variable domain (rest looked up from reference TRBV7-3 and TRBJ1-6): GAGVSQTPSNKVTEKGKYVELRCDPISGHTALYWYRQSLGQGPEFLIYFQGTGAADDSGLPNDRFFAVRPEGSVSTLKIQRTERGDSAVYLCASSFGTDSPLHFGNGTRLTVT.

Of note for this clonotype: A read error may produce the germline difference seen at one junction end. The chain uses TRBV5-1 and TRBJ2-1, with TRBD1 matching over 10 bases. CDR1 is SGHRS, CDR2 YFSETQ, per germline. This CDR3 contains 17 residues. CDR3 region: CASSLLSTGQGLNEQFF. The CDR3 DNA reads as TGTGCCAGCAGCTTGTTGAGCACGGGACAGGGGTTGAATGAGCAGTTCTTC. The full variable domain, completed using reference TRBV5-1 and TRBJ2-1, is KAGVTQTPRYLIKTRGQQVTLSCSPISGHRSVSWYQQTPGQGLQFLFEYFSETQRNKGNFPGRFSGRQFSNSRSEMNVSTLELGDSALYLCASSLLSTGQGLNEQFFGPGTRLTVL.

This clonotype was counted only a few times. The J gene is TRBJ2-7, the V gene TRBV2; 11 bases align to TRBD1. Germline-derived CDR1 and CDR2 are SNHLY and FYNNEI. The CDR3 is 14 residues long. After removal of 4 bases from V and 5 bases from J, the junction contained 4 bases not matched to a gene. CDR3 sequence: CASSADRGRDEQYF. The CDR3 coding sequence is TGTGCCAGCAGTGCGGACAGGGGGCGCGACGAGCAGTACTTC.

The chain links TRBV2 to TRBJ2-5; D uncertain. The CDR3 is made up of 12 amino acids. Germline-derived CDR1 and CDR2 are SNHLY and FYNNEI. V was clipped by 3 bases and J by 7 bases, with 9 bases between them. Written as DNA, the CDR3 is TGTGCCAGCAGTGATCCCAGTCGGACCCAGTACTTC. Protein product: CASSDPSRTQYF. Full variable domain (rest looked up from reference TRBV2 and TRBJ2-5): EPEVTQTPSHQVTQMGQEVILRCVPISNHLYFYWYRQILGQKVEFLVSFYNNEISEKSEIFDDQFSVERPDGSNFTLKIRSTKLEDSAMYFCASSDPSRTQYFGPGTRLLVL.

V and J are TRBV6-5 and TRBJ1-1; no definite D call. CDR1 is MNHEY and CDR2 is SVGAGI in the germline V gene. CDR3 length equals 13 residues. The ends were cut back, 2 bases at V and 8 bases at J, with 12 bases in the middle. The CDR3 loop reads CASSYGFGTEAFF. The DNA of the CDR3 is TGTGCCAGCAGTTACGGGTTTGGAACGGAAGCTTTCTTT.

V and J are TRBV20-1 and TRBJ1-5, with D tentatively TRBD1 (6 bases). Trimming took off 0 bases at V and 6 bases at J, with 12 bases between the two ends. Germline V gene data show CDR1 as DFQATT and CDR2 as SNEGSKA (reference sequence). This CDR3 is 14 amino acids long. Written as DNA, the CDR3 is TGCAGTGCTAGAGAGGCAGGGGTTGGTCAGCCCCAGCATTTT. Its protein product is CSAREAGVGQPQHF.

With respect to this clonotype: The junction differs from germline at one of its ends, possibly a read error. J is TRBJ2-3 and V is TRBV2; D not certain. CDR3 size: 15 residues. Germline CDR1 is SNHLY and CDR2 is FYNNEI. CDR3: CASNEALPRTDTQYF. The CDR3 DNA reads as TGTGCCAGCAATGAAGCGCTTCCGCGCACAGATACGCAGTATTTT.

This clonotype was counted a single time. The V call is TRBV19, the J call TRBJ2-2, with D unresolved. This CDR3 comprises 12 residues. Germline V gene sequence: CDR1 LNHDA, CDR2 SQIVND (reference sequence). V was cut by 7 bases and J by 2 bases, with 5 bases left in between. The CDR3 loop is CASNLNTGELFF. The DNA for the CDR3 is TGTGCCAGTAACTTAAACACCGGGGAGCTGTTTTTT.

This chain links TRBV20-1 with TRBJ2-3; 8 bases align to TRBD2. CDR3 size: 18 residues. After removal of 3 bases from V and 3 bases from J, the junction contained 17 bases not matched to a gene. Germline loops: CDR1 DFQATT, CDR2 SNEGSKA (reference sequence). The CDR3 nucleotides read TGCAGTGCTAGCCAAAGTAGTTGGGTAGCGGGAAGGACAGATACGCAGTATTTT. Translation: CSASQSSWVAGRTDTQYF.

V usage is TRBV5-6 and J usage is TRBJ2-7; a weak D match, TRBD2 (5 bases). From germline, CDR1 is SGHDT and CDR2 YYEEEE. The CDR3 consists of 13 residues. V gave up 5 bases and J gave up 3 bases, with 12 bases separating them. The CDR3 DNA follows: TGTGCCAGCAGACCCGGAGGTAACTACGAGCAGTACTTC. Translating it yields CASRPGGNYEQYF.

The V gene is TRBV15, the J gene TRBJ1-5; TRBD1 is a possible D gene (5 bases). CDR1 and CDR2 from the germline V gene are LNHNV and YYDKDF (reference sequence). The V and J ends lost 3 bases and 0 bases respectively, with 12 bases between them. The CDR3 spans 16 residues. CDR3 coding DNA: TGTGCCACCAGCAGCCTACAGGAGAATAGCAATCAGCCCCAGCATTTT. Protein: CATSSLQENSNQPQHF.